This paragraph covers one T cell receptor (beta chain) sequence. Its matching antigen is unknown. These data come from a study of cytomegalovirus exposure and HLA in healthy donors. Study-level information: A later analysis reported the same platform for the roughly 110 validation repertoires and the roughly 670 first-cohort repertoires. General study results and limits: Through in vitro validation, a few CMV-associated chains were shown to be specific for CMV antigens. Researchers counted 164 TCR beta chains as cytomegalovirus-associated.

The CDR3 has 14 residues. V lost 3 bases and J lost 0, with 7 bases in between. The germline CDR1 and CDR2 sequences are SGHTA and FQGNSA. Some clones are missing from TCRdb's copy, which holds only in-frame ones; the method was immunoSEQ multiplex PCR. The data show 150,000 to 200,000 clones, less than 85% seen once. Source material: PBMCs. The source of this sequence is a man younger than 35 in good health and CMV-seropositive. The J gene is TRBJ2-3, the V gene TRBV7-2, with TRBD1 as a possible D gene (6 bases). This CDR3 reads CASSLGASTDTQYF. CDR3 DNA: TGTGCCAGCAGCTTGGGGGCGAGCACAGATACGCAGTATTTT.